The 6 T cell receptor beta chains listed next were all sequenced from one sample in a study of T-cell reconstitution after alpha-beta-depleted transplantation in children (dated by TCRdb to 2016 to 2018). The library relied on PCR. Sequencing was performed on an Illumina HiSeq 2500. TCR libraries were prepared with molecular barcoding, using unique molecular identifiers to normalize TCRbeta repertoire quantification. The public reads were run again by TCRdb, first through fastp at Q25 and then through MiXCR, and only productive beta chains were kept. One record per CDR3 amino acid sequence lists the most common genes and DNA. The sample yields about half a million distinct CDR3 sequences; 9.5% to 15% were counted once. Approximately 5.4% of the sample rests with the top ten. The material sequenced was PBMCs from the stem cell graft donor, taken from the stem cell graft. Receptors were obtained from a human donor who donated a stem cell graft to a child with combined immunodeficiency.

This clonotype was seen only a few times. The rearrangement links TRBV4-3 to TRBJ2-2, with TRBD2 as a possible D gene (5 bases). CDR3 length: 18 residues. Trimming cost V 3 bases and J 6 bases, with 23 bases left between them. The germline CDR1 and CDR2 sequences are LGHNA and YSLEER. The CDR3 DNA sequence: TGCGCCAGCAGCCAGGGTCCAAGCCCCTCGGGATTGTCCGGGGAGCTGTTTTTT. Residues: CASSQGPSPSGLSGELFF.

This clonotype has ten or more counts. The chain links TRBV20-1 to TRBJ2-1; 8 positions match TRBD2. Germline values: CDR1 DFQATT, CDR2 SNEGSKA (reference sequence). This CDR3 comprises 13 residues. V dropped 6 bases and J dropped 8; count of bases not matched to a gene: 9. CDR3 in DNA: TGCAGTGCCAGGCGCGGGGGGAGGGATGAGCAGTTCTTC. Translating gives CSARRGGRDEQFF.

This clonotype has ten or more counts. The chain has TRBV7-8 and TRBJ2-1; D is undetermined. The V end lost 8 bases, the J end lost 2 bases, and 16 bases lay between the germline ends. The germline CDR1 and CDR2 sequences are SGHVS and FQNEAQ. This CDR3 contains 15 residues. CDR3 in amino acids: CASGIGLTPYNEQFF. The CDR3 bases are TGTGCCAGCGGGATCGGCCTTACTCCCTACAATGAGCAGTTCTTC. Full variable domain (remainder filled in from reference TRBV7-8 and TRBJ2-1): GAGVSQSPRYKVAKRGQDVALRCDPISGHVSLFWYQQALGQGPEFLTYFQNEAQLDKSGLPSDRFFAERPEGSVSTLKIQRTQQEDSAVYLCASGIGLTPYNEQFFGPGTRLTVL.

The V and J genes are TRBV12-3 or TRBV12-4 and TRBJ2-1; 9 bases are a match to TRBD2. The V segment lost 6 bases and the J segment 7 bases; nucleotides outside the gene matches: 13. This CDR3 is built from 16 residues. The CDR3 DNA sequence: TGTGCCAGCAGACCCGTTGGCGGGAGGGCCGTGAATGAGCAGTTCTTC. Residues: CASRPVGGRAVNEQFF.

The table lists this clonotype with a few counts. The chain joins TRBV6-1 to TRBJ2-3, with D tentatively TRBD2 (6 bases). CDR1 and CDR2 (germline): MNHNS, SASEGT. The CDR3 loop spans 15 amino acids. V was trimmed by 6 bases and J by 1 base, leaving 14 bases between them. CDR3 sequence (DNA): TGTGCCAGCAGCCCCCCGGGGGAGGGCACAGATACGCAGTATTTT. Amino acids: CASSPPGEGTDTQYF.

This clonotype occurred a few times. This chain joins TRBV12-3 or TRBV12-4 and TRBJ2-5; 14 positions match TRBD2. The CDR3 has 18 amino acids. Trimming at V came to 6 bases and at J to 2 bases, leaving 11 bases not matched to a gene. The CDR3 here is CASRATSGGAGEQETQYF. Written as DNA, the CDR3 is TGTGCCAGCAGGGCGACTAGCGGGGGGGCTGGAGAACAAGAGACCCAGTACTTC.